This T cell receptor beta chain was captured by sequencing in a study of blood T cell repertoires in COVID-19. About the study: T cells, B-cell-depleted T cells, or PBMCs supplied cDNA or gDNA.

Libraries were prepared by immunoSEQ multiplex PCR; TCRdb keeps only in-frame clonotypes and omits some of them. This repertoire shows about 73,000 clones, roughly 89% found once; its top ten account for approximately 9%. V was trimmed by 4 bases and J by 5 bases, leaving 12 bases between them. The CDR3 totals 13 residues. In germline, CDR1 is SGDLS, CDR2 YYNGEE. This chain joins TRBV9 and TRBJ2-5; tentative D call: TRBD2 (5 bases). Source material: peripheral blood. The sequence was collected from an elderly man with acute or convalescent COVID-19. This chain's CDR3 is CASSPGVGETQYF. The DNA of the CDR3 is TGTGCCAGCAGCCCCGGGGTGGGCGAGACCCAGTACTTC.